This T cell receptor beta chain was profiled in a study of blood T cell repertoires in COVID-19. Original analysis: From reference gene primer amplification, estimates of nucleated cell counts were derived. Assay used: immunoSEQ multiplex PCR; TCRdb lists only in-frame clones, some missing. That table gives V, J and clone size, and the DNA gave D and trimming. The table lists tens of thousands of clones, 85% to 90% of them singletons, with approximately 3.7% in the top ten. Trimming cost V 1 base and J 4 bases, with 9 bases left between them. Germline assignment: CDR1 SGHRS and CDR2 YFSETQ. The CDR3 covers 15 residues.

Sequencing was performed on peripheral blood. This clonotype was sampled from a man aged 50 to 59 with acute or convalescent COVID-19. V is TRBV5-1 and J is TRBJ1-6; D remains ambiguous. CDR3: CASSLNSGYNSPLHF. As DNA, the CDR3 is TGCGCCAGCAGCTTGAATTCCGGTTATAATTCACCCCTCCACTTT.